This T cell receptor (beta chain) is drawn from a study of T cell clonality in common variable immunodeficiency. This clone came up many times. The sequenced fragment ends 3 residues before the CDR3 boundary, so the rest is inferred from the germline J gene. This specimen includes other DNA sequences encoding the same CDR3. After removal of 0 bases from V and 5 bases from J, the junction contained 4 bases not matched to a gene. From germline, CDR1 is SGHRS and CDR2 YFSETQ. This CDR3 contains 14 residues. The data were produced by immunoSEQ multiplex PCR, yet TCRdb's version contains in-frame clones alone and is incomplete. Singletons are absent from the sample, which has 30,000 to 40,000 clones.

J is TRBJ2-7 and V is TRBV5-1, with 8 positions matching TRBD1. Sequences were obtained from peripheral blood mononuclear cells. The TCR comes from a person between 18 and 75 years old in good health. The CDR3 protein is CASSLGQGLNEQYF. Partial CDR3 DNA: TGCGCCAGCAGCTTGGGACAGGGGTTGAACGAG.